The next 17 T cell receptor beta chains were all read from a single sample in a study of T cell responses to AZD1222 COVID-19 vaccine. Some clones are missing from TCRdb's copy, which holds only in-frame ones; the method was immunoSEQ multiplex PCR. The sample shows approximately 190,000 clones, more than 90% of them seen only once. Sequences were derived from peripheral blood, sampled 28 days after the second dose of the MenACWY control vaccine. The receptors derive from an adult who received the MenACWY meningococcal vaccine as a control.

The chain has TRBV12-5 and TRBJ1-5; D may be TRBD1 (6 bases). Trimming stripped 4 bases from V and 4 bases from J, with 11 bases between. The germline V gene encodes CDR1 LGHNT and CDR2 FRNRAP. This CDR3 region has 14 residues. The CDR3: CASGSSGANQPQHF. The CDR3 nucleotides read TGTGCTAGTGGTTCCTCAGGGGCGAATCAGCCCCAGCATTTT.

This chain's CDR3 is CASSEFYGYTF. The DNA of the CDR3 is TGTGCCAGCAGTGAGTTCTATGGCTACACCTTC. The gene calls are TRBV2 and TRBJ1-2; D is ambiguous. Per the germline V gene, CDR1 is SNHLY and CDR2 is FYNNEI. The CDR3 contains 11 residues. The germline V and J ends were trimmed by 3 bases and 4 bases, with 3 bases remaining between them.

As for this clone: At one end the junction does not follow the germline gene, possibly because of a read error. The chain is built from TRBV18 and TRBJ1-2; 7 bases match TRBD1. There are 15 residues in the CDR3. CDR1 is KGHSH and CDR2 is LQKENI in the germline V gene. CDR3 sequence (DNA): TGTGGCAGCTCCACCAGGGAACAGGGGTTATATGGCTACACCTTC. Translating it yields CGSSTREQGLYGYTF. The full variable domain, its missing parts supplied by reference TRBV18 and TRBJ1-2, is NAGVMQNPRHLVRRRGQEARLRCSPMKGHSHVYWYRQLPEEGLKFMVYLQKENIIDESGMPKERFSAEFPKEGPSILRIQQVVRGDSAAYFCGSSTREQGLYGYTFGSGTRLTVV.

Here the CDR3 reads CASSSPPGTANYEQYF. CDR3 DNA: TGTGCCAGCAGTTCCCCCCCCGGGACAGCAAACTACGAGCAGTACTTC. The V and J genes are TRBV7-2 and TRBJ2-7; 7 nucleotides align to TRBD1. The CDR3 is 16 residues long. V shed 6 bases, J shed 3 bases, and the junction held 14 bases outside the gene matches. Germline V gene data show CDR1 as SGHTA and CDR2 as FQGNSA.

This chain connects TRBV9 to TRBJ2-1; 10 nucleotides agree with TRBD2. This CDR3 has 15 residues. Germline trimming cut 4 bases from V and 4 bases from J; bases unmatched to any gene: 5. CDR1 and CDR2 from the germline V gene are SGDLS and YYNGEE. CDR3 nucleotide sequence: TGTGCCAGCAGCCAAACTAGCGGGAAGTACAATGAGCAGTTCTTC. Translation gives CASSQTSGKYNEQFF.

This clone was recorded only once. This chain uses TRBV15 with TRBJ1-5, with D maybe TRBD1 (5 bases). CDR1 and CDR2 (germline): LNHNV, YYDKDF (reference sequence). This CDR3 comprises 14 residues. Trimming took 3 bases from V and 7 from J, leaving 13 bases between them. CDR3 DNA sequence: TGTGCCACCAGCAGGTCCAGGGATGAACAGCCCCAGCATTTT. This translates into CATSRSRDEQPQHF. Using reference TRBV15 and TRBJ1-5 for the parts outside the CDR3, the full variable domain is DAMVIQNPRYQVTQFGKPVTLSCSQTLNHNVMYWYQQKSSQAPKLLFHYYDKDFNNEADTPDNFQSRRPNTSFCFLDIRSPGLGDTAMYLCATSRSRDEQPQHFGDGTRLSIL.

This rearrangement joins TRBV29-1 to TRBJ2-7, with D tentatively TRBD2 (5 bases). Germline CDR1 is SQVTM and CDR2 is ANQGSEA. This CDR3 comprises 12 residues. Trimming stripped 8 bases from V and 5 bases from J, with 16 bases between. The CDR3, as DNA: TGCAGCCTGATCGGGGTCGGGGACGAGCAGTACTTC. It specifies CSLIGVGDEQYF.

The chain recombines TRBV2 with TRBJ2-2, with a possible D match to TRBD2 (6 bases). This CDR3 region has 14 residues. V lost 7 bases to trimming and J lost 2 bases, with 11 bases between them. Germline V gives CDR1 SNHLY, CDR2 FYNNEI. CDR3 coding DNA: TGTGCCAGCATAGCGGAACCCAACACCGGGGAGCTGTTTTTT. This gives the protein CASIAEPNTGELFF.

This sequence joins TRBV9 and TRBJ2-1; tentative D call: TRBD1 (7 bases). CDR3 length equals 13 residues. Germline assignment: CDR1 SGDLS and CDR2 YYNGEE. With 3 bases removed from V and 8 bases from J, the gap between germline ends came to 12 bases. The CDR3 is CASSARGRYEQFF. CDR3 DNA: TGTGCCAGCAGCGCCAGGGGGAGGTATGAGCAGTTCTTC.

This chain uses TRBV19 with TRBJ1-5; 8 bases are shared with TRBD1. Germline loops: CDR1 LNHDA, CDR2 SQIVND (reference sequence). The CDR3 has 13 residues. Trimming took 6 bases from V and 5 from J; bases not matched to a gene: 3. The CDR3 DNA sequence: TGTGCCAGTAGCCAGGGGGCAGATCAGCCCCAGCATTTT. Translated: CASSQGADQPQHF.

As DNA, the CDR3 is TGTGCCAGCAGCTCGGACAGATACAATGAGCAGTTCTTC. This codes for CASSSDRYNEQFF. J is TRBJ2-1 and V is TRBV7-3; perhaps TRBD1 as D (6 bases). V lost 4 bases and J 4 bases, leaving 8 bases between the germline ends. This CDR3 is built from 13 residues. The germline V gene encodes CDR1 SGHTA and CDR2 FQGTGA.

V is TRBV11-3 and J is TRBJ1-4, with 9 nucleotides matching TRBD1. The CDR3 is 14 amino acids. Germline trimming cut 5 bases from V and 8 bases from J; bases unmatched to any gene: 6. Germline V gives CDR1 SGHNT, CDR2 YENEEA. CDR3 DNA sequence: TGTGCCAGCAGCCCGACAGGGGGTTTAGAAAAACTGTTTTTT. Its translation: CASSPTGGLEKLFF.

V gene TRBV2 combines with J gene TRBJ2-7, with TRBD2 matching over 14 bases. The CDR3 loop spans 15 amino acids. Germline V gene data show CDR1 as SNHLY and CDR2 as FYNNEI. Trimming at V came to 7 bases and at J to 4 bases, leaving 6 bases not matched to a gene. DNA for the CDR3: TGTGCCAGCACCAGACTAGCGGGAGGGGGTTACGAGCAGTACTTC. This sequence encodes CASTRLAGGGYEQYF.

This chain links TRBV29-1 with TRBJ2-1; D gene unclear. Between the trimmed V and J ends, which lost 3 bases and 2 bases, there was a span of 8 bases. This CDR3 comprises 13 residues. Per the germline V gene, CDR1 is SQVTM and CDR2 is ANQGSEA. The CDR3 DNA is TGCAGCGTTGATATTTCGGCCTACAATGAGCAGTTCTTC. It is translated as CSVDISAYNEQFF.

The V call is TRBV29-1, the J call TRBJ2-4, with D unresolved. Germline CDR1 SQVTM, CDR2 ANQGSEA. The length of the CDR3 is 11 residues. The V and J ends lost 0 bases and 8 bases respectively, with 5 bases between them. In DNA form, the CDR3 reads TGCAGCGTTGAAGACGTAGACATTCAGTACTTC. It is translated as CSVEDVDIQYF.

The V gene is TRBV6-1, the J gene TRBJ2-3, with D possibly matching TRBD1 (5 bases). CDR1 and CDR2 (germline): MNHNS, SASEGT. The CDR3 is 14 residues long. Trimming shortened V by 5 bases and J by 3 bases, and 12 bases separated the two germline ends. The CDR3 loop reads CASSHQGETDTQYF. CDR3 nucleotide sequence: TGTGCCAGCAGTCACCAGGGTGAGACAGATACGCAGTATTTT.

The chain recombines TRBV30 with TRBJ1-1; TRBD1 is a possible D gene (5 bases). Germline values: CDR1 GTSNPN, CDR2 SVGIG (reference sequence). The CDR3 totals 14 residues. Deletions cut 5 bases from V and 4 bases from J, with 17 bases between. The CDR3: CAWGTDPGGTEAFF. CDR3 DNA: TGTGCCTGGGGGACGGACCCTGGGGGCACTGAAGCTTTCTTT.